The source of this T cell receptor (beta chain) is a study of T cells in Graves' hyperthyroidism and ophthalmopathy. Study at large: Peripheral blood sampling occurred at initial diagnosis, before any treatment. General study findings and limits: Most thyroid clonotypes expanded above 0.001 were also detected in blood. The model made its ophthalmopathy prediction, and onset followed a median approximately six months later.

This clonotype showed up many times. Its antigen remains unknown. Trimming removed 3 bases from V and 5 bases from J, with 13 bases in between. The germline V gene has CDR1 DFQATT and CDR2 SNEGSKA (reference sequence). There are 13 residues in the CDR3. It was RNA transcripts that yielded the amplified TCR beta CDR3 regions. A set of HTBI primers served as the primers for a first-round RT-PCR of the TCR CDR3. TCRdb re-derived calls from the multiplex PCR reads in MiXCR, one entry per CDR3 protein. This table holds about 640,000 distinct CDR3 sequences, around 21% found once. This rearrangement joins TRBV20-1 to TRBJ2-5; D remains ambiguous. The receptor's source is a man aged 30 to 39 with Graves' ophthalmopathy. The sequenced sample consisted of blood. CDR3 DNA: TGCAGTGCTAGGGGTGGATTCGCGGAGACCCAGTACTTC. Translating gives CSARGGFAETQYF.